Listed here is a single TCR beta chain. This sample was included in a study of blood T cell repertoires in COVID-19. Study summary: The analysed material was cDNA or gDNA that came from T cells, B-cell-depleted T cells, or PBMCs.

TCRdb's copy holds only in-frame clones and misses some; the assay was immunoSEQ multiplex PCR. The table lists under 400,000 clones, 85% to 90% of them singletons. With V trimmed by 6 bases and J by 4 bases, 8 bases remained unmatched. Germline V gene lookup returns CDR1 MDHEN and CDR2 SYDVKM. The CDR3 has 14 amino acids. This sequence joins TRBV28 and TRBJ1-2; 7 positions agree with TRBD1. Sequences were obtained from peripheral blood. The sequence was obtained from a woman in her twenties or thirties with COVID-19, enrolled during active disease. CDR3 sequence (DNA): TGTGCCAGCAGCTCACCGGGACAGATCTATGGCTACACCTTC. The encoded protein is CASSSPGQIYGYTF.